Here is one T cell receptor beta chain with its context. Germline V gene sequence: CDR1 MGHRA, CDR2 YSYEKL. The ends were cut back, 7 bases at V and 0 bases at J, with 6 bases in the middle. CDR3 size: 12 residues. The protocol was immunoSEQ multiplex PCR, while the TCRdb copy is restricted to in-frame clones and leaves out a portion. The sample contains some 670,000 clones, around 89% of which appear only once. This specimen comes from a study of blood T cell repertoires in COVID-19. The source material was peripheral blood. V gene TRBV4-1 combines with J gene TRBJ1-1; D gene uncertain. The receptor was isolated from a woman between 18 and 29 years old with acute or convalescent COVID-19. CDR3 residues: CASMAVNTEAFF. As DNA, the CDR3 is TGCGCCAGCATGGCGGTGAACACTGAAGCTTTCTTT.